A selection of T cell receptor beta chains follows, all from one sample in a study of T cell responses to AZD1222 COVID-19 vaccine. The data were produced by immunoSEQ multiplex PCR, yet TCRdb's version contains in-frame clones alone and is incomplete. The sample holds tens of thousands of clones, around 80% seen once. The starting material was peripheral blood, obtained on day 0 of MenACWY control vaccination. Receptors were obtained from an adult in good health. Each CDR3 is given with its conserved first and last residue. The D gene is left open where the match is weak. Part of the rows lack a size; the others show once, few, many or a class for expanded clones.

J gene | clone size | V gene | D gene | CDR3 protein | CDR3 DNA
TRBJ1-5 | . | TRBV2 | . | CASSTTGSGQPQHF | TGTGCCAGCAGTACTACAGGGAGCGGACAGCCCCAGCATTTT
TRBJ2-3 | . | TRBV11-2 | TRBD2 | CASSSRTSGFTDTQYF | TGTGCCAGCAGCTCCCGGACTAGCGGCTTCACAGATACGCAGTATTTT
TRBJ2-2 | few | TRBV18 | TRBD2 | CASSFGTTNTGELFF | TGTGCCAGCTCATTCGGGACTACCAACACCGGGGAGCTGTTTTTT
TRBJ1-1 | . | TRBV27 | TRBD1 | CASSFQSGGVNTEAFF | TGTGCCAGCAGTTTTCAGTCAGGGGGCGTGAACACTGAAGCTTTCTTT
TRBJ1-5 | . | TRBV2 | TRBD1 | CASSGGDRGNQPQHF | TGTGCCAGCAGTGGGGGGGACAGGGGCAATCAGCCCCAGCATTTT
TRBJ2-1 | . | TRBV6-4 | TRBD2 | CASSVREGHNEQFF | TGTGCCAGCAGTGTAAGGGAGGGCCACAATGAGCAGTTCTTC
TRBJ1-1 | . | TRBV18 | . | CASSPLRSDTEAFF | TGTGCCAGCTCACCACTCCGGTCGGACACTGAAGCTTTCTTT
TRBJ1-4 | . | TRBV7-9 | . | CATSGGANEKLFF | TGTGCCACCTCGGGTGGGGCTAATGAAAAACTGTTTTTT
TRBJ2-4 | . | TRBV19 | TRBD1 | CASSIGRQGTKNIQYF | TGTGCCAGTAGTATAGGCCGACAGGGAACCAAAAACATTCAGTACTTC
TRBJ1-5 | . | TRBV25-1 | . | CASSEPGNQPQHF | TGTGCCAGCAGTGAACCGGGGAATCAGCCCCAGCATTTT
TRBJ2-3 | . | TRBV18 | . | CASSPWSGGATSDTQYF | TGTGCCAGCTCACCATGGTCTGGGGGGGCCACATCAGATACGCAGTATTTT
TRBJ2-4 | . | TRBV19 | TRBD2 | CASSLQGAGGPKNIQYF | TGTGCCAGTAGTCTCCAGGGAGCGGGAGGCCCCAAAAACATTCAGTACTTC
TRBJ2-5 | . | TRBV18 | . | CASSRTDKETQYF | TGTGCCAGCTCGCGGACGGATAAAGAGACCCAGTACTTC
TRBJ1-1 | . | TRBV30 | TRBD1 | CAWSVGQGTEAFF | TGTGCCTGGAGTGTAGGACAGGGCACTGAAGCTTTCTTT
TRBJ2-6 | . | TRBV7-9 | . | CASSFRGSSGANVLTF | TGTGCCAGCAGCTTTAGGGGGTCCTCTGGGGCCAACGTCCTGACTTTC
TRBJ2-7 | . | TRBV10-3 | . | CAIREFEANEQYF | TGTGCCATCAGGGAGTTTGAGGCCAACGAGCAGTACTTC
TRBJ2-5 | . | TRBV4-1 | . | CASSQDSALVWETQYF | TGCGCCAGCAGCCAAGATTCAGCGCTGGTTTGGGAGACCCAGTACTTC
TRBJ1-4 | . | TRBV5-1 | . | CASSRGALTTNEKLFF | TGCGCCAGCAGCCGGGGGGCGCTTACAACTAATGAAAAACTGTTTTTT
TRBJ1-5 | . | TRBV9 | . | CASSVDSENQPQHF | TGTGCCAGCAGCGTAGACTCGGAAAATCAGCCCCAGCATTTT
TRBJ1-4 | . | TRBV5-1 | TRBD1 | CASSLGLRGQGNEKLFF | TGCGCCAGCAGCTTGGGCCTCCGGGGACAGGGGAATGAAAAACTGTTTTTT
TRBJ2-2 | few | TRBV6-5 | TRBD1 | CASSYSGGTGGRELFF | TGTGCCAGCAGTTACTCGGGGGGAACAGGGGGGAGGGAGCTGTTTTTT
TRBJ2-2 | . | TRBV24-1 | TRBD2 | CATSEGLAGLINTGELFF | TGTGCCACCAGTGAGGGACTAGCGGGACTTATTAACACCGGGGAGCTGTTTTTT
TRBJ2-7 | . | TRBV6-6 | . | CATGWSYEQYF | TGTGCCACCGGTTGGTCCTACGAGCAGTACTTC
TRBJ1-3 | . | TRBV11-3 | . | CASSSSPGNTIYF | TGTGCCAGCAGCTCCAGCCCCGGAAACACCATATATTTT
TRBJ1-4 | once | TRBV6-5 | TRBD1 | CASARQGSEKLFF | TGTGCCAGCGCCCGACAGGGGAGTGAAAAACTGTTTTTT
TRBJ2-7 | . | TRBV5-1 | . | CASSLGGPMYYEQYF | TGCGCCAGCAGCTTGGGGGGGCCGATGTACTACGAGCAGTACTTC
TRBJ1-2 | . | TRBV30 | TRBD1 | CAWKGQGAQGYTF | TGTGCCTGGAAAGGTCAGGGGGCGCAAGGCTACACCTTC
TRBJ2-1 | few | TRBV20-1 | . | CGWVNEQFF | TGCGGCTGGGTGAATGAGCAGTTCTTC
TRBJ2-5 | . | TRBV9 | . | CASSAGTKQETQYF | TGTGCCAGCAGCGCGGGGACGAAACAAGAGACCCAGTACTTC
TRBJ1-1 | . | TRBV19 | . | CASSPHPPGETEAFF | TGTGCCAGTAGTCCCCACCCCCCGGGAGAAACTGAAGCTTTCTTT
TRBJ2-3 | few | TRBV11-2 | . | CASSPVTDTQYF | TGTGCCAGCAGCCCCGTCACAGATACGCAGTATTTT
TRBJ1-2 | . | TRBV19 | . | CASNVAGGDGYTF | TGTGCCAGTAATGTTGCGGGGGGAGATGGCTACACCTTC
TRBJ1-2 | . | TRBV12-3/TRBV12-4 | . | CASSRLLGYTF | TGTGCCAGCAGTCGTCTTCTGGGCTACACCTTC
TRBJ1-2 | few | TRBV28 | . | CASSFLRDYGYTF | TGTGCCAGCAGTTTTCTTCGGGACTATGGCTACACCTTC
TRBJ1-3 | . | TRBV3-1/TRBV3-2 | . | CASSHGSGNTIYF | TGTGCCAGCAGCCACGGCTCTGGAAACACCATATATTTT
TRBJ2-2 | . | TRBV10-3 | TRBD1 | CAITPDRGAGELFF | TGTGCCATCACTCCGGACAGGGGCGCCGGGGAGCTGTTTTTT
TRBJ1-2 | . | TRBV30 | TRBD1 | CAWSVDNRGYGYTF | TGTGCCTGGAGTGTCGATAACAGGGGATATGGCTACACCTTC
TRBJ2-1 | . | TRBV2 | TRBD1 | CASRGTDNEQFF | TGTGCCAGCAGGGGGACAGACAATGAGCAGTTCTTC
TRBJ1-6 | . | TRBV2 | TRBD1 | CASGGQGGSPLHF | TGTGCCAGCGGGGGACAGGGTGGTTCACCCCTCCACTTT
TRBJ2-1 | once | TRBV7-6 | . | CATNPGYTYNEQFF | TGTGCAACAAACCCAGGGTATACCTACAATGAGCAGTTCTTC
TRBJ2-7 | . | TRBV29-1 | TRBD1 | CSASGQTYEQYF | TGCAGCGCATCGGGACAGACCTACGAGCAGTACTTC
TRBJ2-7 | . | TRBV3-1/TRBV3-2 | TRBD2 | CASSQEGTSGTSYF | TGTGCCAGCAGCCAAGAAGGGACTAGCGGTACCTCGTACTTC
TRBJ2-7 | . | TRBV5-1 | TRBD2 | CASSPLAGGPNEQYF | TGCGCCAGCAGCCCACTAGCGGGAGGGCCCAACGAGCAGTACTTC
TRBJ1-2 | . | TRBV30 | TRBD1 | CAWSTGGGNYGYTF | TGTGCCTGGAGTACAGGAGGGGGCAACTATGGCTACACCTTC
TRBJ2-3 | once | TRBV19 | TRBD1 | CASTPPETGDADTQYF | TGTGCCAGTACCCCCCCCGAGACAGGGGACGCAGATACGCAGTATTTT
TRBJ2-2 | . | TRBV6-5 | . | CASSYGRAGELFF | TGTGCCAGCAGTTACGGCCGTGCCGGGGAGCTGTTTTTT
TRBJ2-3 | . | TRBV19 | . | CASSIDRAETDTQYF | TGTGCCAGTAGTATAGATCGGGCGGAGACAGATACGCAGTATTTT
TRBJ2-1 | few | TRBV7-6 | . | CASSLLSGLDEQFF | TGTGCCAGCAGCTTACTTTCAGGTTTGGATGAGCAGTTCTTC